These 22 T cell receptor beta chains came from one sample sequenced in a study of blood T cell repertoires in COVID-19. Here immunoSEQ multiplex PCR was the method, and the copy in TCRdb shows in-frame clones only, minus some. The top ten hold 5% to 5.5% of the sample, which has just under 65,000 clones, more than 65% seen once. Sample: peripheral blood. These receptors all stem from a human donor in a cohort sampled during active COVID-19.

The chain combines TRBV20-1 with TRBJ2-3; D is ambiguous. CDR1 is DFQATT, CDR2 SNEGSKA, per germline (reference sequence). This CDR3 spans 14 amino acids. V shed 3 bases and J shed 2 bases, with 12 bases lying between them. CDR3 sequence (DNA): TGCAGTGCTAGTCCGACACTTATCACAGATACGCAGTATTTT. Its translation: CSASPTLITDTQYF.

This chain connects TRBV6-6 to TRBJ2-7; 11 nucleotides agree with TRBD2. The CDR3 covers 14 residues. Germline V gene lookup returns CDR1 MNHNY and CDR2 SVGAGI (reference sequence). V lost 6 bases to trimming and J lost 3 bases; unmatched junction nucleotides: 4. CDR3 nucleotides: TGTGCCAGCAGCCCTAGCGGGGGGAGCTACGAGCAGTACTTC. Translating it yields CASSPSGGSYEQYF.

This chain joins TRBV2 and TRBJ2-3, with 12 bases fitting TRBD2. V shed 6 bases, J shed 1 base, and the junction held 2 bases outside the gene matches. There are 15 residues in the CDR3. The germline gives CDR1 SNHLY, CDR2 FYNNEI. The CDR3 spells CASSWTSGGTDTQYF. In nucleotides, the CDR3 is TGTGCCAGCAGCTGGACTAGCGGGGGCACAGATACGCAGTATTTT.

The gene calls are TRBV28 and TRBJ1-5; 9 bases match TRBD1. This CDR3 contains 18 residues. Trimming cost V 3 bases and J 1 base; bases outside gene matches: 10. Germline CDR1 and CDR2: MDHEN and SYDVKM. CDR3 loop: CASSFGTGGAGSNQPQHF. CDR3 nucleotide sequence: TGTGCCAGCAGTTTTGGTACAGGGGGCGCTGGGAGCAATCAGCCCCAGCATTTT.

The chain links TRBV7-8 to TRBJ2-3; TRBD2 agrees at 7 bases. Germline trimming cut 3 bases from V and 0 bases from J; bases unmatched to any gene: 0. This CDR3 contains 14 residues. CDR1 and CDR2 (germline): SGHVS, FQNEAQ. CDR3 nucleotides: TGTGCCAGCAGCTTCGGGGGGAGCACAGATACGCAGTATTTT. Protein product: CASSFGGSTDTQYF.

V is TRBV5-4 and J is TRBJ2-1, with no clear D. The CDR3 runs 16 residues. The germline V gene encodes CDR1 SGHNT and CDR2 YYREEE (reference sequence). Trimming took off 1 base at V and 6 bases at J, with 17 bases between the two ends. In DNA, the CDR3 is TGTGCCAGCAGCTTGTCACTCACTCAGGTGGGCAATGAGCAGTTCTTC. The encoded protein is CASSLSLTQVGNEQFF. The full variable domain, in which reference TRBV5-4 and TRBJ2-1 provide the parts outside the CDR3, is ETGVTQSPTHLIKTRGQQVTLRCSSQSGHNTVSWYQQALGQGPQFIFQYYREEENGRGNFPPRFSGLQFPNYSSELNVNALELDDSALYLCASSLSLTQVGNEQFFGPGTRLTVL.

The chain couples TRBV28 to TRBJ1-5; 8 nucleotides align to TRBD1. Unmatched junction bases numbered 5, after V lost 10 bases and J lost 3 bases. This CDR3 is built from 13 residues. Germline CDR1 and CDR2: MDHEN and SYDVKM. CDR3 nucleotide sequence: TGTGCCAACGGACAGGGAATCAATCAGCCCCAGCATTTT. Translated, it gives CANGQGINQPQHF.

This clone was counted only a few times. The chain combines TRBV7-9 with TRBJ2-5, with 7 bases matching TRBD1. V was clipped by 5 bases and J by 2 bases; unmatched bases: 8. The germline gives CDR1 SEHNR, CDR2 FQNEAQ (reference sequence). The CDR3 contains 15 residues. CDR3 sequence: CASSPLGQKQETQYF. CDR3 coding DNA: TGTGCCAGCAGCCCGCTGGGACAGAAGCAAGAGACCCAGTACTTC.

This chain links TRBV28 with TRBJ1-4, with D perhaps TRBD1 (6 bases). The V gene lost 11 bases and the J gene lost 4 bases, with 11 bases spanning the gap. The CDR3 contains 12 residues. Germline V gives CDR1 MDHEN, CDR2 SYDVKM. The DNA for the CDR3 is TGTGCCGGGGGGGGCCGTAATGAAAAACTGTTTTTT. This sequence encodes CAGGGRNEKLFF.

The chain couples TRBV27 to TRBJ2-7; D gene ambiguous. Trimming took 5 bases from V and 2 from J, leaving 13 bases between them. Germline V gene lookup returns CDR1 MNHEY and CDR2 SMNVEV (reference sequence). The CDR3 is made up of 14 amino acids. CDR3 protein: CASSPLGAPYEQYF. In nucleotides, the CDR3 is TGTGCCAGCAGTCCCCTGGGCGCACCCTACGAGCAGTACTTC.

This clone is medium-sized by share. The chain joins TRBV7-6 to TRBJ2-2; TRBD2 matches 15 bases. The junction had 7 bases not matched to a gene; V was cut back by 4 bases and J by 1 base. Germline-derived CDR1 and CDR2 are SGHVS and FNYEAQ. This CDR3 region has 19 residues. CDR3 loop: CASSSGLAGGHGNTGELFF. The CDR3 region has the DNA TGTGCCAGCAGCTCGGGACTAGCGGGGGGCCACGGGAACACCGGGGAGCTGTTTTTT.

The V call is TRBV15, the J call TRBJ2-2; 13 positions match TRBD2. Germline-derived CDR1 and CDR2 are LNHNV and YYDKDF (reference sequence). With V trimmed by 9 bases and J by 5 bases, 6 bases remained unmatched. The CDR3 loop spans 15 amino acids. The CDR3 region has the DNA TGTGCCACACTAGCGGGGGGGCCTGGGACCGGGGAGCTGTTTTTT. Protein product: CATLAGGPGTGELFF.

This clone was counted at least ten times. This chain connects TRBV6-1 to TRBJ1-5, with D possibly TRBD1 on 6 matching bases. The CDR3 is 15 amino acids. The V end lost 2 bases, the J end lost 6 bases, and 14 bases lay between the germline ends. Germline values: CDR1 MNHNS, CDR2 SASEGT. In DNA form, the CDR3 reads TGTGCCAGCAGTGAATCCACAGGGAAGAGTCAGCCCCAGCATTTT. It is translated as CASSESTGKSQPQHF.

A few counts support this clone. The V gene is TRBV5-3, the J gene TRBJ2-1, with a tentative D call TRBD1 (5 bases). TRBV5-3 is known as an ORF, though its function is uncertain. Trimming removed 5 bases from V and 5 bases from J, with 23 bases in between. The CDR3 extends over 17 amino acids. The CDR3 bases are TGTGCCAGAAGGCAAAAGACAGTTGACGGCCCCGACAATGAGCAGTTCTTC. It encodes CARRQKTVDGPDNEQFF.

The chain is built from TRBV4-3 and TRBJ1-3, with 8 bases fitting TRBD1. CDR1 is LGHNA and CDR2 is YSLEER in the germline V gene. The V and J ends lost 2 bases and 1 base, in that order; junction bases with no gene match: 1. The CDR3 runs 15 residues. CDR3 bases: TGCGCCAGCAGCCAAAGGACAGGGTCTGGAAACACCATATATTTT. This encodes CASSQRTGSGNTIYF.

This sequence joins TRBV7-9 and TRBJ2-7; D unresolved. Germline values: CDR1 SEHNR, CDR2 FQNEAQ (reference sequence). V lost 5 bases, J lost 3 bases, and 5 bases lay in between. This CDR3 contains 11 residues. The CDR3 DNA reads TGTGCCAGCAGCCTAAGCTACGAGCAGTACTTC. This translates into CASSLSYEQYF. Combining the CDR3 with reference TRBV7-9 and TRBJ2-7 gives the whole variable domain DTGVSQNPRHKITKRGQNVTFRCDPISEHNRLYWYRQTLGQGPEFLTYFQNEAQLEKSRLLSDRFSAERPKGSFSTLEIQRTEQGDSAMYLCASSLSYEQYFGPGTRLTVT.

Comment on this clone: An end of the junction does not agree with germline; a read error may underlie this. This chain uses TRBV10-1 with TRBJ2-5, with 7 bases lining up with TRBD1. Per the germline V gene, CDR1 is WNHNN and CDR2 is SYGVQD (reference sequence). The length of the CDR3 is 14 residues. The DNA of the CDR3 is TGCGCCAGCAGTGAGTCGAGGGGGCAAGGGACCCAGTACTTC. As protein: CASSESRGQGTQYF.

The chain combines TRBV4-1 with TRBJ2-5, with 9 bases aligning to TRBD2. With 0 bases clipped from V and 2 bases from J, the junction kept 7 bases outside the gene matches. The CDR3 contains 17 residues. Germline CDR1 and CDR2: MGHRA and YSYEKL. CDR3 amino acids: CASSQEIGGGGQETQYF. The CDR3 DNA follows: TGCGCCAGCAGCCAAGAAATCGGCGGGGGGGGTCAAGAGACCCAGTACTTC.

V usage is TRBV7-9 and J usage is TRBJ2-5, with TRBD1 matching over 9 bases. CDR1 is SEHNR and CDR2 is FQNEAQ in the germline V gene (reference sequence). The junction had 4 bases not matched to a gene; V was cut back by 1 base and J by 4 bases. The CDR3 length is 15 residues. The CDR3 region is CASSLGGTGRETQYF. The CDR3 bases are TGTGCCAGCAGCTTAGGCGGGACAGGGAGAGAGACCCAGTACTTC.

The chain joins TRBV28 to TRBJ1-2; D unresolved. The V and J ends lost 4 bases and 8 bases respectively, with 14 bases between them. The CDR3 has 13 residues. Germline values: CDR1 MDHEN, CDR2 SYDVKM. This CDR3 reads CASSSGPYGGYTF. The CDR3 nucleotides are TGTGCCAGCAGTTCCGGCCCCTACGGGGGCTACACCTTC.

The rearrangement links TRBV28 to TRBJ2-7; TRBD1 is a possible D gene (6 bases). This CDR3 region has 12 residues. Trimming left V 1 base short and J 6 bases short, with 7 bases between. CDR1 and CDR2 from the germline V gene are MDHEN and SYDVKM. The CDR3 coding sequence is TGTGCCAGCAGTTTATTACAGGGCGAGCAGTACTTC. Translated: CASSLLQGEQYF. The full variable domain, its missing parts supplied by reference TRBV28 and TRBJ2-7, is DVKVTQSSRYLVKRTGEKVFLECVQDMDHENMFWYRQDPGLGLRLIYFSYDVKMKEKGDIPEGYSVSREKKERFSLILESASTNQTSMYLCASSLLQGEQYFGPGTRLTVT.

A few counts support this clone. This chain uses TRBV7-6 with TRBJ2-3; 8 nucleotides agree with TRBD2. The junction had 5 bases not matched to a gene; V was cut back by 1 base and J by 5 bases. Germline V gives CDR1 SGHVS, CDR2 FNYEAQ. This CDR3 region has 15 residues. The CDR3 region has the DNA TGTGCCAGCAGCTTAGACGGGGGGGCCAGAGATACGCAGTATTTT. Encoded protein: CASSLDGGARDTQYF. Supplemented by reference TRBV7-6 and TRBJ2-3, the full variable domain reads GAGVSQSPRYKVTKRGQDVALRCDPISGHVSLYWYRQALGQGPEFLTYFNYEAQQDKSGLPNDRFSAERPEGSISTLTIQRTEQRDSAMYRCASSLDGGARDTQYFGPGTRLTVL.